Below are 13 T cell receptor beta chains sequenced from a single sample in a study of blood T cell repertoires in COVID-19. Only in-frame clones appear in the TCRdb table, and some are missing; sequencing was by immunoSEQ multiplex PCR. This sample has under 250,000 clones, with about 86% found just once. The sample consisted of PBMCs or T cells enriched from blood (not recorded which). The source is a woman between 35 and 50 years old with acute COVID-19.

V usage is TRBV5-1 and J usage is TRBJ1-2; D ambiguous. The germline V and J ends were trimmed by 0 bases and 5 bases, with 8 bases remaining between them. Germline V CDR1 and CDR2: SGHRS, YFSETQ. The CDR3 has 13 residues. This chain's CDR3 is CASSLEREYGYTF. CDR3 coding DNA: TGCGCCAGCAGCTTGGAGAGGGAGTATGGCTACACCTTC.

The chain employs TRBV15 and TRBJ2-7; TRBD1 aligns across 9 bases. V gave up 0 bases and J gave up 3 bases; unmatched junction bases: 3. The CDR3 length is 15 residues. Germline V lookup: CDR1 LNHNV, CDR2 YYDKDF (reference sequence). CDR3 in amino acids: CATSRDAGQGYEQYF. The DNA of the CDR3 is TGTGCCACCAGCAGAGACGCGGGACAGGGCTACGAGCAGTACTTC.

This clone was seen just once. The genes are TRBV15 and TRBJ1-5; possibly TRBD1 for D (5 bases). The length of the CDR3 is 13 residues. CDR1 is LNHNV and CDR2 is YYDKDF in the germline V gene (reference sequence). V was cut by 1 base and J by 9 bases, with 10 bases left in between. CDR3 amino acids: CATSRGEGWPQHF. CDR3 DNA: TGTGCCACCAGCAGAGGGGAGGGGTGGCCCCAGCATTTT. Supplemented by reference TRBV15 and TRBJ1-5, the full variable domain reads DAMVIQNPRYQVTQFGKPVTLSCSQTLNHNVMYWYQQKSSQAPKLLFHYYDKDFNNEADTPDNFQSRRPNTSFCFLDIRSPGLGDTAMYLCATSRGEGWPQHFGDGTRLSIL.

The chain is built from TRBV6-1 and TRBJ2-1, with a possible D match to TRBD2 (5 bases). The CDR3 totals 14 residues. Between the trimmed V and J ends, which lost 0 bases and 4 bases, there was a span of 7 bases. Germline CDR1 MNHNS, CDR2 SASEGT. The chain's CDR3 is CASSEAGVYNEQFF. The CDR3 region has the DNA TGTGCCAGCAGTGAAGCGGGAGTTTACAATGAGCAGTTCTTC.

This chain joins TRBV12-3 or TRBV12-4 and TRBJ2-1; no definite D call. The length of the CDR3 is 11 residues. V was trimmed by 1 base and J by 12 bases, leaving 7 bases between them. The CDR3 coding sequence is TGTGCCAGCAGTTTAGGACTCAGGCAGTTCTTC. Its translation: CASSLGLRQFF.

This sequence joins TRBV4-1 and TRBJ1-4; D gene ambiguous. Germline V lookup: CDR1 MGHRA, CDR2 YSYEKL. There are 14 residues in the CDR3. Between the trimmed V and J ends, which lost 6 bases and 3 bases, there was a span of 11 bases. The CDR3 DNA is TGCGCCAGCAGACGAGAATTCCCTAATGAAAAACTGTTTTTT. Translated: CASRREFPNEKLFF.

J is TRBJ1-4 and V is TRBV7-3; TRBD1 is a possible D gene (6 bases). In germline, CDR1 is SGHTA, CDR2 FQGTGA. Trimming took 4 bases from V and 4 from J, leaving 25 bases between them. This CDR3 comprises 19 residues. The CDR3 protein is CASSSPLAGTLGVNEKLFF. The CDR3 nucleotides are TGTGCCAGCAGCTCTCCTCTAGCCGGGACACTTGGGGTTAATGAAAAACTGTTTTTT. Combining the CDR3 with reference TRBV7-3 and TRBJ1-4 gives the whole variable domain GAGVSQTPSNKVTEKGKYVELRCDPISGHTALYWYRQSLGQGPEFLIYFQGTGAADDSGLPNDRFFAVRPEGSVSTLKIQRTERGDSAVYLCASSSPLAGTLGVNEKLFFGSGTQLSVL.

CDR3 sequence: CASSDRQGHNEKLFF. CDR3 DNA sequence: TGTGCCAGTAGTGATCGACAGGGCCATAATGAAAAACTGTTTTTT. The chain combines TRBV19 with TRBJ1-4; 7 positions match TRBD1. CDR1 is LNHDA and CDR2 is SQIVND in the germline V gene (reference sequence). The CDR3 loop spans 15 amino acids. V lost 5 bases and J lost 4; bases outside the gene matches: 7.

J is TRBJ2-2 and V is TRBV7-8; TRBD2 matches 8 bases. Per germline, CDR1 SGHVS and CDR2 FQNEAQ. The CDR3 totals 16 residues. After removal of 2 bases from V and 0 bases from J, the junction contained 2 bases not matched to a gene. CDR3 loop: CASSLSGGANTGELFF. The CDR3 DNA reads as TGTGCCAGCAGCTTATCCGGGGGGGCGAACACCGGGGAGCTGTTTTTT.

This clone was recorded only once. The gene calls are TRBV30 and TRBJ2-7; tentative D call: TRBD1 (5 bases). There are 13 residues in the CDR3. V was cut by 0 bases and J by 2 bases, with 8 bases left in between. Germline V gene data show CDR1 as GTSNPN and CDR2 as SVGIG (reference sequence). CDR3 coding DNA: TGTGCCTGGAGTGTTACAGGACCCTACGAGCAGTACTTC. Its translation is CAWSVTGPYEQYF.

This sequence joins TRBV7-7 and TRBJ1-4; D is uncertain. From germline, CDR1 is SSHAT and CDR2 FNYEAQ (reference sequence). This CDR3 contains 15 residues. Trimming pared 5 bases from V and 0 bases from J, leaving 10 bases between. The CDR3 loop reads CASSRGLTTNEKLFF. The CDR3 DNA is TGTGCCAGCAGCCGTGGCTTAACAACTAATGAAAAACTGTTTTTT.

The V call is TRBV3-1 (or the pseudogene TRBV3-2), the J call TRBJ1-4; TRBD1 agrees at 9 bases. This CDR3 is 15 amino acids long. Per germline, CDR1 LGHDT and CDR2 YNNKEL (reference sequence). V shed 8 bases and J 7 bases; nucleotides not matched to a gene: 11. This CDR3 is CASGGQGMLGEKLFF. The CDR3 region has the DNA TGTGCCAGCGGGGGACAGGGTATGTTAGGTGAAAAACTGTTTTTT.

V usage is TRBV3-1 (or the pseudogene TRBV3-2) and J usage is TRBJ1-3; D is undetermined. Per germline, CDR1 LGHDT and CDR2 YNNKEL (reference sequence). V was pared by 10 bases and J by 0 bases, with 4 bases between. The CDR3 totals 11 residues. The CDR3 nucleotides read TGTGCCACCCACTCTGGAAACACCATATATTTT. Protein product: CATHSGNTIYF.